This TCR beta chain was recorded in a study of blood T cell repertoires in COVID-19. Study as a whole: Sites in the United States, Italy and Spain provided acute and convalescent COVID-19 samples.

This CDR3 comprises 15 residues. Trimming at V came to 4 bases and at J to 2 bases, leaving 8 bases not matched to a gene. Looked up from germline, CDR1 is SGHAT and CDR2 is FQNNGV. Under the authors' procedure: Counts of nucleated cells, estimated from reference gene primer amplification, were obtained. Assay: immunoSEQ multiplex PCR; the TCRdb copy retains only in-frame clones and omits some. V, J and clone size are those of that table, while D and trimming were read from the DNA. The sample shows 150,000 or so clones, roughly 80% of them seen only once. The clonotype was recovered from a woman in her fifties or sixties with acute or convalescent COVID-19. V is TRBV11-2 and J is TRBJ2-7; TRBD1 agrees at 7 bases. The specimen was peripheral blood. CDR3 DNA sequence: TGTGCCAGCAGCTCTTACAGGGGTCAGGCCTACGAGCAGTACTTC. Translated: CASSSYRGQAYEQYF.